This is a list of T cell receptor beta chains from one sample in a study of T cell responses to AZD1222 COVID-19 vaccine. Repertoires were generated with immunoSEQ multiplex PCR, while TCRdb's copy carries only in-frame clones and drops some. The table shows 250,000 to 300,000 clones, with 94% occurring only once. The starting material was peripheral blood, obtained 28 days after the second AZD1222 dose. Receptors were obtained from an adult who received the AZD1222 COVID-19 vaccine. Both conserved end residues are part of each CDR3. The D gene is left open where the match is weak. Some rows have no size entry. The others give once, few or many, or a class for an expanded clone.

d_call	v_call	cdr3_length	j_call	clone_size	cdr3_nt	cdr3_aa
NA	TRBV28	14	TRBJ1-4	NA	TGTGCCAGCAGTTTTCGTGACGATAATGAAAAACTGTTTTTT	CASSFRDDNEKLFF
TRBD1	TRBV24-1	14	TRBJ1-2	NA	TGTGCCACCAGTGAAGGACAGGGGGCAGTTGGCTACACCTTC	CATSEGQGAVGYTF
NA	TRBV19	16	TRBJ1-5	NA	TGTGCCAGTAATAACGGGGAGGGAAGAGGCCATCGGCCCCAGCATTTT	CASNNGEGRGHRPQHF
NA	TRBV10-3	14	TRBJ1-3	NA	TGTGCCATCAGTGACGGGGGTTCTGGAAACACCATATATTTT	CAISDGGSGNTIYF
TRBD1	TRBV18	16	TRBJ2-6	NA	TGTGCCAGCTCACCGACAGGGGTCTCTGGGGCCAACGTCCTGACTTTC	CASSPTGVSGANVLTF
TRBD1	TRBV5-4	15	TRBJ2-2	NA	TGTGCCAGCAGCGGAACCAACAGGGGCGCCGGGGAGCTGTTTTTT	CASSGTNRGAGELFF
NA	TRBV19	13	TRBJ2-5	NA	TGTGCCAGTAGCCTGGGGGTTCAAGAGACCCAGTACTTC	CASSLGVQETQYF
NA	TRBV7-3	13	TRBJ2-4	NA	TGTGCCAGCAGCTCCACTCGGGGGAACATTCAGTACTTC	CASSSTRGNIQYF
NA	TRBV6-1	17	TRBJ1-6	NA	TGTGCCAGCAGTGATCCCCCGACAGGCCCCGATAATTCACCCCTCCACTTT	CASSDPPTGPDNSPLHF
TRBD2	TRBV4-1	16	TRBJ2-7	NA	TGCGCCAGCAGCCACCTCGGGACTAGCGCCACCTACGAGCAGTACTTC	CASSHLGTSATYEQYF
TRBD2	TRBV24-1	16	TRBJ2-1	NA	TGTGCCACCAGTGCCCTAAGCGGGGGGGCTAACAGTGAGCAGTTCTTC	CATSALSGGANSEQFF
NA	TRBV27	18	TRBJ2-2	once	TGTGCCAGCAGTTCTCTTTCCTACCGGGACAAGAACACCGGGGAGCTGTTTTTT	CASSSLSYRDKNTGELFF
TRBD2	TRBV27	15	TRBJ2-1	NA	TGTGCCAGCGGCGCGGGAGGGCTCAGGGGCAATGAGCAGTTCTTC	CASGAGGLRGNEQFF
NA	TRBV12-5	13	TRBJ2-3	few	TGTGCTAGTGGTTTGTCCGGGACAGATACGCAGTATTTT	CASGLSGTDTQYF
NA	TRBV27	13	TRBJ1-1	NA	TGTGCCAGCAGTTTAAACGAGAACACTGAAGCTTTCTTT	CASSLNENTEAFF
TRBD1	TRBV24-1	15	TRBJ2-1	NA	TGTGCCACCAGTGAGGACAGGGCGTCCTACAATGAGCAGTTCTTC	CATSEDRASYNEQFF
NA	TRBV3-1/TRBV3-2	14	TRBJ1-3	NA	TGTGCCAGCAGCCATCTCCTCTCTGGAAACACCATATATTTT	CASSHLLSGNTIYF
NA	TRBV28	17	TRBJ1-3	NA	TGTGCCAGCATCCCGCTAGGTGGTCGGATCTCTGGAAACACCATATATTTT	CASIPLGGRISGNTIYF
TRBD1	TRBV4-1	16	TRBJ1-3	NA	TGCGCCAGCAGCCAAACTGGACAGGGGGGTGGAAACACCATATATTTT	CASSQTGQGGGNTIYF
TRBD1	TRBV6-4	12	TRBJ1-2	NA	TGTGCCATTACGGACAGGGAGGTTGGCTACACCTTC	CAITDREVGYTF
TRBD1	TRBV6-2/TRBV6-3	14	TRBJ1-4	NA	TGTGCCAGCAGTTTAGGGGGCACTAATGAAAAACTGTTTTTT	CASSLGGTNEKLFF
NA	TRBV19	13	TRBJ2-1	NA	TGTGCCAGTAGCCAAAGCACACGGGGGTTACAGTTCTTC	CASSQSTRGLQFF